The sequence of this T cell receptor beta chain was determined in a study of spatial heterogeneity in lung cancer. Time point in this sample: sample taken at primary tumor resection. This clonotype showed up many times. From the 5' RACE reads, TCRdb called clonotypes with MiXCR, one entry per CDR3 protein. This table has 5,000 to 6,500 distinct CDR3 sequences, about 3.9% appearing once. Per germline, CDR1 ENHRY and CDR2 SYGVKD. CDR3 length: 14 amino acids. Trimming took 3 bases from V and 6 from J, leaving 15 bases between them. The sequences come from normal lung tissue next to the tumor, collected at surgery. V and J are TRBV10-3 and TRBJ2-7, with a tentative D call TRBD1 (6 bases). The sequence came from a male donor with early-stage non-small cell lung cancer. CDR3 coding DNA: TGTGCCATCAGTGAAGGTACAGGGTACTCCGAGCAGTACTTC. Translating gives CAISEGTGYSEQYF.